The 14 T cell receptor beta chains listed next were all sequenced from one sample in a study of T-cell reconstitution after alpha-beta-depleted transplantation in children. Preparation of the TCRbeta library used unique molecular identifiers. TCRdb re-analysed the PCR reads in MiXCR, keeping a single row per CDR3 protein. The sample includes approximately 230,000 distinct CDR3 sequences, more than 20% of them seen just once. This sample comprised PBMCs, mostly from graft donor cells, obtained 360 days after TCRalphabeta/CD19-depleted stem cell transplant. The source is a female patient between 2 and 15 years old who had a stem cell transplant for congenital amegakaryocytic thrombocytopenia, so the T cells may come from the graft donor.

This chain uses TRBV7-2 with TRBJ1-2; tentative D call: TRBD1 (5 bases). V lost 7 bases and J lost 6, with 12 bases in between. This CDR3 comprises 12 residues. Germline-derived CDR1 and CDR2 are SGHTA and FQGNSA. The CDR3 DNA is TGTGCCAGCACCCCCGTGGGGCATGGCTACACCTTC. This sequence encodes CASTPVGHGYTF.

This clonotype appeared many times. The chain joins TRBV24-1 to TRBJ1-5, with 7 bases that match TRBD1. Germline V gene sequence: CDR1 KGHDR, CDR2 SFDVKD. CDR3 size: 15 residues. The V segment lost 3 bases and the J segment 5 bases; nucleotides outside the gene matches: 6. The CDR3 coding sequence is TGTGCCACCAGTGATCGACAGGGTTTTGATCAGCCCCAGCATTTT. Its translation is CATSDRQGFDQPQHF.

In DNA, the CDR3 is TGTGCCAGCAGTTTGGGGACCCGAGGGGCCCAGCATTTT. As protein: CASSLGTRGAQHF. The V and J genes are TRBV25-1 and TRBJ1-5; the D gene is possibly TRBD1 (5 bases). Trimming cost V 5 bases and J 11 bases, with 16 bases left between them. Germline values: CDR1 MGHDK, CDR2 SYGVNS. CDR3 size: 13 residues.

The rearrangement uses TRBV2 and TRBJ2-7; D not certain. Germline assignment: CDR1 SNHLY and CDR2 FYNNEI. V lost 7 bases, J lost 3 bases, and 13 bases lay in between. This CDR3 spans 13 amino acids. The CDR3 reads CASIPGIDYEQYF. CDR3 in DNA: TGTGCCAGCATTCCAGGTATTGACTACGAGCAGTACTTC.

J is TRBJ1-2 and V is TRBV14; TRBD1 might be the D (5 bases). The V end lost 6 bases, the J end lost 2 bases, and 19 bases lay between the germline ends. CDR1 and CDR2 from the germline V gene are SGHDN and FVKESK. The length of the CDR3 is 16 residues. The CDR3 coding sequence is TGTGCCAGCAGGACAAAATGGACGACAGCCAACTATGGCTACACCTTC. Translation: CASRTKWTTANYGYTF.

The CDR3 DNA is TGTGCCAGCAGCTTCTATCTTGGGGAGCAGTTCTTC. This codes for CASSFYLGEQFF. The V and J genes are TRBV7-2 and TRBJ2-1, with D unclear. Trimming left V 3 bases short and J 10 bases short, with 10 bases between. The CDR3 has 12 amino acids. Germline-derived CDR1 and CDR2 are SGHTA and FQGNSA.

This clonotype was picked up many times. This rearrangement joins TRBV9 to TRBJ2-1, with 8 bases matching TRBD2. V was clipped by 3 bases and J by 0 bases; unmatched bases: 2. The germline CDR1 and CDR2 sequences are SGDLS and YYNGEE. CDR3 length: 15 amino acids. This chain's CDR3 is CASSASGSSYNEQFF. The CDR3 nucleotides read TGTGCCAGCAGCGCGAGCGGGAGCTCCTACAATGAGCAGTTCTTC.

This chain uses TRBV12-3 or TRBV12-4 with TRBJ1-6; no clear D. This CDR3 spans 15 amino acids. Trimming removed 6 bases at V and 7 bases at J, with 16 bases between. CDR3 in amino acids: CASSPRLMRNSPLHF. DNA for the CDR3: TGTGCCAGCAGCCCACGATTGATGAGGAATTCACCCCTCCACTTT.

This clonotype has just a few counts. This chain connects TRBV20-1 to TRBJ2-1; D not resolved. The germline V gene encodes CDR1 DFQATT and CDR2 SNEGSKA (reference sequence). This CDR3 has 12 residues. The ends were cut back, 3 bases at V and 8 bases at J, with 11 bases in the middle. CDR3 sequence reads: CSASSDSHEQFF. The DNA for the CDR3 is TGCAGTGCTAGCTCCGATAGCCATGAGCAGTTCTTC.

This clonotype was observed a few times. The V call is TRBV7-8, the J call TRBJ2-1; TRBD2 agrees at 12 bases. The CDR3 sequence is 15 residues long. V shed 2 bases, J shed 8 bases, and the junction held 4 bases outside the gene matches. The V gene's germline CDR1 is SGHVS and CDR2 FQNEAQ. This CDR3 is CASSLLLAGGDEQFF. CDR3 bases: TGTGCCAGCAGCTTACTACTAGCGGGGGGTGATGAGCAGTTCTTC.

The chain employs TRBV6-1 and TRBJ2-1; 14 bases are a match to TRBD2. Germline lookup yields CDR1 MNHNS and CDR2 SASEGT. The length of the CDR3 is 16 residues. V lost 6 bases, J lost 9 bases, and 10 bases stayed unmatched. The CDR3 DNA follows: TGTGCCAGCAGAACAAGGGGGACTAGCGGGAGCAGTGAGCAGTTCTTC. It is translated as CASRTRGTSGSSEQFF.

The chain couples TRBV28 to TRBJ2-3; D may be TRBD1 (5 bases). This CDR3 has 15 amino acids. Trimming pared 2 bases from V and 3 bases from J, leaving 12 bases between. Germline-derived CDR1 and CDR2 are MDHEN and SYDVKM. In DNA, the CDR3 is TGTGCCAGCAGTTTAGACGCCGCAGGGACAGATACGCAGTATTTT. Translation gives CASSLDAAGTDTQYF.

The V and J genes are TRBV11-3 and TRBJ2-1; TRBD1 might be the D (7 bases). The V gene's germline CDR1 is SGHNT and CDR2 YENEEA. The CDR3 spans 16 residues. Trimming left V 3 bases short and J 1 base short, with 13 bases between. The CDR3 coding sequence is TGTGCCAGCAGCTTTTTCCCAGGGGGGTCCTACAATGAGCAGTTCTTC. Encoded protein: CASSFFPGGSYNEQFF.

In its sample, this clonotype was seen many times. The chain is built from TRBV7-6 and TRBJ2-2; either TRBD1 or TRBD2 may fit D (6 bases each). V lost 6 bases and J lost 6, with 17 bases in between. The CDR3 contains 15 residues. Germline values: CDR1 SGHVS, CDR2 FNYEAQ. The CDR3 is CASSRGAGWAGELFF. The CDR3, as DNA: TGTGCCAGCAGTAGGGGGGCTGGCTGGGCCGGGGAGCTGTTTTTT.